The 20 T cell receptor beta chains listed next were all sequenced from one sample in a study of T cells in Graves' hyperthyroidism and ophthalmopathy. TCR beta CDR3 regions were amplified from RNA. The HTBI primer set served for first-round RT-PCR of the TCR CDR3. TCRdb ran MiXCR on the multiplex PCR reads and lists one entry per CDR3 protein. The sample lists a few hundred thousand distinct CDR3 sequences; about 15% were seen once. The sample taken for sequencing was blood. These receptors came from a woman aged 30 to 39 with Graves' hyperthyroidism.

At least ten counts were recorded for this clonotype. V and J are TRBV11-2 and TRBJ2-1, with D possibly being TRBD2 (6 bases). The CDR3 length is 20 residues. Germline V gene sequence: CDR1 SGHAT, CDR2 FQNNGV. Trimming cost V 1 base and J 4 bases, with 26 bases left between them. CDR3 sequence reads: CASSLGLKFRDLVLYNEQFF. In nucleotides, the CDR3 is TGTGCCAGCAGCTTAGGGTTGAAGTTTCGGGACTTGGTTCTTTACAATGAGCAGTTCTTC.

This clonotype was observed many times. This chain links TRBV20-1 with TRBJ1-5; a possible D gene is TRBD1 (5 bases). The CDR3 contains 15 residues. CDR1 and CDR2 from the germline V gene are DFQATT and SNEGSKA (reference sequence). The germline V and J ends were trimmed by 0 bases and 3 bases, with 12 bases remaining between them. The CDR3 loop reads CSARDPGGDNQPQHF. The CDR3 DNA is TGCAGTGCTAGAGATCCTGGGGGGGACAATCAGCCCCAGCATTTT.

The rearrangement uses TRBV30 and TRBJ2-2; 10 bases agree with TRBD1. Germline V gene lookup returns CDR1 GTSNPN and CDR2 SVGIG (reference sequence). The CDR3 runs 15 residues. The V gene end was trimmed by 6 bases and the J gene end by 2 bases; junction bases not matched to a gene: 6. CDR3 coding DNA: TGTGCCTGCCCCGGGGACAGGGGAAACACCGGGGAGCTGTTTTTT. It codes for CACPGDRGNTGELFF.

This clonotype was picked up many times. This chain uses TRBV18 with TRBJ2-5, with D uncertain. The germline V gene encodes CDR1 KGHSH and CDR2 LQKENI. V lost 3 bases to trimming and J lost 2 bases, with 4 bases between them. The CDR3 runs 12 residues. The CDR3 coding sequence is TGTGCCAGCTCACCGCAGCAAGAGACCCAGTACTTC. Its translation: CASSPQQETQYF.

This clonotype was counted many times. The chain carries TRBV5-1 and TRBJ2-2; TRBD2 is a possible D gene (5 bases). V was clipped by 4 bases and J by 4 bases, with 11 bases between them. CDR3 length: 14 amino acids. Germline V gives CDR1 SGHRS, CDR2 YFSETQ. The CDR3 protein is CASSLASFTGELFF. The CDR3 nucleotides are TGCGCCAGCAGCCTGGCTAGCTTCACCGGGGAGCTGTTTTTT.

The V call is TRBV18, the J call TRBJ2-2; 10 bases map to TRBD1. The CDR3 covers 15 residues. Germline trimming cut 4 bases from V and 3 bases from J; bases unmatched to any gene: 2. Germline V lookup: CDR1 KGHSH, CDR2 LQKENI. As DNA, the CDR3 is TGTGCCAGCTCACGGGGACAGGGGTACACCGGGGAGCTGTTTTTT. Translation gives CASSRGQGYTGELFF.

This clonotype was picked up many times. CDR3 protein: CSASTTGRNSNQPQHF. The CDR3, as DNA: TGCAGTGCTAGCACGACAGGGCGAAATAGCAATCAGCCCCAGCATTTT. J is TRBJ1-5 and V is TRBV20-1, with 7 bases lining up with TRBD1. The V gene end was trimmed by 3 bases and the J gene end by 0 bases; junction bases not matched to a gene: 8. Germline V gene lookup returns CDR1 DFQATT and CDR2 SNEGSKA (reference sequence). The length of the CDR3 is 16 residues.

This clonotype was found many times. This chain connects TRBV3-1 to TRBJ1-1; 7 positions match TRBD1. From germline, CDR1 is LGHDT and CDR2 YNNKEL (reference sequence). The CDR3 is 14 amino acids. V lost 5 bases to trimming and J lost 3 bases; unmatched junction nucleotides: 6. The CDR3 nucleotides are TGTGCCAGCAGCGCATACGACAGGGACACTGAAGCTTTCTTT. Its translation: CASSAYDRDTEAFF.

This clonotype appeared once. A single base separates this from a much larger clone, so it may be a read error. V usage is TRBV30 and J usage is TRBJ2-1; possible D gene TRBD1, 8 bases. Germline-derived CDR1 and CDR2 are GTSNPN and SVGIG (reference sequence). Trimming removed 2 bases at V and 9 bases at J, with 17 bases between. This CDR3 has 14 amino acids. CDR3 residues: CAWSTDRGGSEQFF. The CDR3 region has the DNA TGTGCCTGGAGTACCGACAGGGGAGGGAGTGAGCAGTTCTTC.

In this sample, this clonotype turned up many times. The chain recombines TRBV18 with TRBJ1-1; D is ambiguous. Trimming left V 8 bases short and J 3 bases short, with 16 bases between. Per the germline V gene, CDR1 is KGHSH and CDR2 is LQKENI. This CDR3 spans 14 amino acids. The chain's CDR3 is CASRERSWDTEAFF. In DNA form, the CDR3 reads TGTGCCAGCAGAGAGCGGAGCTGGGACACTGAAGCTTTCTTT.

This clonotype appeared a few times. CDR3 coding DNA: TGTGCCACCAGTGATGGGGCAGCCGGCCAACTGGATACGCAGTATTTT. This translates into CATSDGAAGQLDTQYF. V and J are TRBV24-1 and TRBJ2-3; weak D call: TRBD1 (5 bases). This CDR3 region has 16 residues. From germline, CDR1 is KGHDR and CDR2 SFDVKD. V lost 3 bases to trimming and J lost 6 bases, with 18 bases between them.

This clonotype was seen many times. The genes are TRBV29-1 and TRBJ1-1; possible D gene TRBD1, 6 bases. This CDR3 has 12 residues. Germline CDR1 SQVTM, CDR2 ANQGSEA. V was cut by 3 bases and J by 5 bases, with 10 bases left in between. Written as DNA, the CDR3 is TGCAGCGTTGAGCCGAGGGGGACTGAAGCTTTCTTT. Translated: CSVEPRGTEAFF.

This clonotype was seen ten or more times. V is TRBV11-2 and J is TRBJ2-7; TRBD2 matches at 7 bases. The CDR3 extends over 14 amino acids. Germline assignment: CDR1 SGHAT and CDR2 FQNNGV. J gave up 5 bases and V 5 bases, and 9 bases lay outside the gene matches. CDR3 sequence: CASSDGTTLNEQYF. The DNA of the CDR3 is TGTGCCAGCAGCGACGGGACTACCCTAAACGAGCAGTACTTC.

This chain connects TRBV3-1 to TRBJ2-7; D is possibly TRBD1 (6 bases). Germline V lookup: CDR1 LGHDT, CDR2 YNNKEL (reference sequence). Trimming pared 0 bases from V and 5 bases from J, leaving 17 bases between. This CDR3 contains 16 residues. CDR3 DNA sequence: TGTGCCAGCAGCCAAGATGGGGCAGGGGATAGCCACGAGCAGTACTTC. This codes for CASSQDGAGDSHEQYF.

The genes are TRBV4-1 and TRBJ2-3, with 10 bases matching TRBD2. The CDR3 sequence is 16 residues long. Germline V lookup: CDR1 MGHRA, CDR2 YSYEKL. V shed 6 bases, J shed 3 bases, and the junction held 9 bases outside the gene matches. The DNA of the CDR3 is TGCGCCAGCAGACGCAACTTAGCGGGAGGAACAGATACGCAGTATTTT. It encodes CASRRNLAGGTDTQYF.

In regard to this clonotype: A much bigger clone sits one base away, suggesting this may be a read error. The chain joins TRBV6-1 to TRBJ2-7; D is undetermined. In germline, CDR1 is MNHNS, CDR2 SASEGT. The CDR3 is made up of 13 amino acids. The CDR3 protein is CACSPRVGYEQYF. The CDR3 DNA reads as TGTGCCTGCAGTCCTAGGGTAGGCTACGAGCAGTACTTC.

J is TRBJ1-1 and V is TRBV9; no reliable D call. The CDR3 length is 13 residues. The germline V gene encodes CDR1 SGDLS and CDR2 YYNGEE. The V gene lost 0 bases and the J gene lost 6 bases, with 9 bases spanning the gap. This CDR3 reads CASSVGGWSEAFF. The CDR3 region has the DNA TGTGCCAGCAGCGTAGGCGGTTGGTCTGAAGCTTTCTTT.

This clonotype has ten or more counts. This chain joins TRBV3-1 and TRBJ2-1, with 10 bases identical to TRBD2. CDR3 length: 15 residues. V shed 3 bases and J 7 bases; nucleotides not matched to a gene: 6. The germline V gene has CDR1 LGHDT and CDR2 YNNKEL (reference sequence). For the CDR3, the DNA is TGTGCCAGCAGCCAGGCTAGCGGGAGAGGAAATGAGCAGTTCTTC. Amino acids: CASSQASGRGNEQFF.

This chain connects TRBV12-3 or TRBV12-4 to TRBJ2-1; 8 bases line up with TRBD2. After removal of 8 bases from V and 10 bases from J, the junction contained 4 bases not matched to a gene. The CDR3 is made up of 11 amino acids. CDR3 DNA: TGTGCCAGCGGGCTAGCGGGCGAGCAGTTCTTC. Its protein is CASGLAGEQFF.

This clonotype came up many times. The germline gene is not matched at one end of the junction; a read error may be the cause. The rearrangement links TRBV7-7 to TRBJ2-5, with 15 bases fitting TRBD2. The CDR3 totals 16 residues. The germline V gene has CDR1 SSHAT and CDR2 FNYEAQ (reference sequence). The CDR3 region has the DNA TGTGCTAGCAGCCGAGGACTAGCGGGAGGGCAAGAGACCCAGTACTTC. This translates into CASSRGLAGGQETQYF.